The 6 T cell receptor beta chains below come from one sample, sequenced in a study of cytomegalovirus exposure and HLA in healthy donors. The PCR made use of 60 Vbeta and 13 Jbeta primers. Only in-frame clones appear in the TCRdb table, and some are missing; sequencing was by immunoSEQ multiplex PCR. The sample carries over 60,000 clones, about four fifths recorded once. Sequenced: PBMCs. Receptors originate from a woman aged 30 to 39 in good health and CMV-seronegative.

CDR3 nucleotide sequence: TGTGCCAGCAGCCAAGAAGGCCTAGCGAATGAGCAGTTCTTC. It is translated as CASSQEGLANEQFF. The chain joins TRBV4-2 to TRBJ2-1; TRBD2 is a possible D gene (6 bases). Germline V gene sequence: CDR1 LGHNA, CDR2 YNFKEQ. CDR3 size: 14 residues. With 0 bases removed from V and 7 bases from J, the gap between germline ends came to 10 bases.

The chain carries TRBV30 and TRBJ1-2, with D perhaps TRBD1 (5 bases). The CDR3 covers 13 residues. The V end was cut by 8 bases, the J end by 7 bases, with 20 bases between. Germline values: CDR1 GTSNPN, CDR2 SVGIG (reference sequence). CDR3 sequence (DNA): TGTGCCAGCAGGGAACTGGGCTTGAGTGGCTACACCTTC. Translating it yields CASRELGLSGYTF.

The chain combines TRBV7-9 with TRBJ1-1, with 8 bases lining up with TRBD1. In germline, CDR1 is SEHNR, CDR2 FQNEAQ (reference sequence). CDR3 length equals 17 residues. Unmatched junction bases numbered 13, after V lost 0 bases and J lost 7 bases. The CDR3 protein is CASSLAMARGLVDEAFF. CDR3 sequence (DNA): TGTGCCAGCAGCTTAGCGATGGCCAGGGGGCTAGTGGATGAAGCTTTCTTT.

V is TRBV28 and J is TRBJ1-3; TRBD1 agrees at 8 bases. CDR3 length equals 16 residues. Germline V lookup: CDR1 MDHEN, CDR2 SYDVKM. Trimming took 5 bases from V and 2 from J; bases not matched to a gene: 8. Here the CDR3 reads CASSGRQGNPGNTIYF. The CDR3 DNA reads TGTGCCAGCAGTGGCCGACAGGGGAATCCTGGAAACACCATATATTTT.

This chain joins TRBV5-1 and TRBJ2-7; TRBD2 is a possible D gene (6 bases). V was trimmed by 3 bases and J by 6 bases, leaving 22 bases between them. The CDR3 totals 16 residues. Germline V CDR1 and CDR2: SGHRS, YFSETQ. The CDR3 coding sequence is TGCGCCAGCAGCTCCAGGTGGGTAGCGAGGGGAGGCGAGCAGTACTTC. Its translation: CASSSRWVARGGEQYF.

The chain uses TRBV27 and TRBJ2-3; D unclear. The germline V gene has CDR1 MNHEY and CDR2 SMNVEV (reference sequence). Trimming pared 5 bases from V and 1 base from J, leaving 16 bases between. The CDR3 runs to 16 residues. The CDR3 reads CASSPYTDPGTDTQYF. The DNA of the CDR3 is TGTGCCAGCAGTCCCTATACAGACCCCGGCACAGATACGCAGTATTTT.